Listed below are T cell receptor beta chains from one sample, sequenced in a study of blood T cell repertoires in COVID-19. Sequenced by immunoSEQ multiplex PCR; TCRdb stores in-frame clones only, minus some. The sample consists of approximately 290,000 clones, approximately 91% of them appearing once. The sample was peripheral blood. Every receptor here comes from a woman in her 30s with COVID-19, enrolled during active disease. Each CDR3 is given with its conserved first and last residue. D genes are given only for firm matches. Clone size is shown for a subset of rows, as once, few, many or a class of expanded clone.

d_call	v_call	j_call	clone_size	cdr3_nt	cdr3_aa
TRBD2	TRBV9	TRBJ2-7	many	TGTGCCAGCGGGTGGGGGCTAGCGGGAGAATCCGAGCAGTACTTC	CASGWGLAGESEQYF
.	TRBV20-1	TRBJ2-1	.	TGCAGTGCTAGTCCCTACGAAGATGAGCAGTTCTTC	CSASPYEDEQFF
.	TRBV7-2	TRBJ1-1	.	TGTGCCAGCAGCCAGACAGGATACACTGAAGCTTTCTTT	CASSQTGYTEAFF
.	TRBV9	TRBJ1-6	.	TGTGCCAGCAGCGTAGGGGGCCTGAATTCACCCCTCCACTTT	CASSVGGLNSPLHF
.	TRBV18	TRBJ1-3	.	TGTGCCAGCTCACCTTTCCCCCCCGGCTCTGGAAACACCATATATTTT	CASSPFPPGSGNTIYF
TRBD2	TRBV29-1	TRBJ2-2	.	TGCAGCGTGGGGATGGGGGGGACTAGCGGGACCGGGGAGCTGTTTTTT	CSVGMGGTSGTGELFF
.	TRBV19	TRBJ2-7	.	TGTGCCAGTAGTATCAACTATGCGGCGTACGTCGAGCAGTACTTC	CASSINYAAYVEQYF
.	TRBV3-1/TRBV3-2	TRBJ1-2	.	TGTGCCAGCAGCCAAGAGGCACAGAGAGATGGCTACACCTTC	CASSQEAQRDGYTF
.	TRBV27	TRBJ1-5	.	TGTGCCAGCAGTCCGACTCGCAATCAGCCCCAGCATTTT	CASSPTRNQPQHF
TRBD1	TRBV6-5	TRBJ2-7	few	TGTGCCAGCAGTTACTCGTCTGGGACAGTTGTCTACGAGCAGTACTTC	CASSYSSGTVVYEQYF
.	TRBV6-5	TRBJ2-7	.	TGTGCCAGCAGTCGTCCAACGGGGGAGCAGTACTTC	CASSRPTGEQYF
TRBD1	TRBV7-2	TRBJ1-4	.	TGTGCCAGCAGCCGGGACAGGGGGCGGTCGGGCGAAAAACTGTTTTTT	CASSRDRGRSGEKLFF
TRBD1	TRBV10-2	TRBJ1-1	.	TGCGCCAGCAGTGATGCACGGGGACAGGGGTTTACTGAAGCTTTCTTT	CASSDARGQGFTEAFF
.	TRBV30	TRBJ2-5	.	TGTGCCTGGAGTAGGACAAGGCGGCAAGAGACCCAGTACTTC	CAWSRTRRQETQYF
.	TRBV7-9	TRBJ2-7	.	TGTGCCAGCAGCCCAGACCTAGCGTACGAGCTATACTTC	CASSPDLAYELYF
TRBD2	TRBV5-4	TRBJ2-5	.	TGTGCCAGCAGCTTGGGTCCTAGCGGGGCCGCAGAGACCCAGTACTTC	CASSLGPSGAAETQYF
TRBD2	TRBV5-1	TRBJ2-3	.	TGCGCCAGCAGCTTGGAGGTAGCGGGAGGGGCGCAGTATTTT	CASSLEVAGGAQYF
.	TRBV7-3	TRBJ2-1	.	TGTGCCAGCAGCTTAACAGCGGGCACTGAGCAGTTCTTC	CASSLTAGTEQFF
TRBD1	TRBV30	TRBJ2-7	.	TGTGCCTGGACTATGGGGACAGGGTACCACGAGCAGTACTTC	CAWTMGTGYHEQYF
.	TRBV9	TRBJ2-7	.	TGTGCCAGCAGCGTAGACGGCAGGGGAGTCGACGAGCAGTACTTC	CASSVDGRGVDEQYF
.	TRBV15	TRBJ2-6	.	TGTGCCACCAGCAACGGGTTTTCTGGGGCCAACGTCCTGACTTTC	CATSNGFSGANVLTF
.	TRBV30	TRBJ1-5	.	TGTGCCTGGAGTGTAGGCAGGAATCAGCCCCAGCATTTT	CAWSVGRNQPQHF
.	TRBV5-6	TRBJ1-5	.	TGTGCCAGCAGCGTAGCAGGGTCAGGGAATCAGCCCCAGCATTTT	CASSVAGSGNQPQHF
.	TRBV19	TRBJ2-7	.	TGTGCCAGTAGTATAGGACAGTTGACCTACGAGCAGTACTTC	CASSIGQLTYEQYF
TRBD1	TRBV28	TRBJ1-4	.	TGTGCCAGCAGACGGGACAGGGTTGTGGAAAAACTGTTTTTT	CASRRDRVVEKLFF
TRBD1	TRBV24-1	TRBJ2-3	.	TGTGCCACCAGTGATCTCATGACAGGGGGCTCGTCAGATACGCAGTATTTT	CATSDLMTGGSSDTQYF
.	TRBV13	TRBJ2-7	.	TGTGCCAGCAGCCACTCCTCCTACGAGCAGTACTTC	CASSHSSYEQYF
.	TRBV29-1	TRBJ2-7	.	TGCAGCGTTTCCTCGGGACTTCTCTACGAGCAGTACTTC	CSVSSGLLYEQYF
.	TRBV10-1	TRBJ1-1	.	TGCGCCAGCAGTGAGTCGCGGGGGATCACTGAAGCTTTCTTT	CASSESRGITEAFF
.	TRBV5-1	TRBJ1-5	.	TGCGCCAGCAGCTTGGCCGGGAATCAGCCCCAGCATTTT	CASSLAGNQPQHF
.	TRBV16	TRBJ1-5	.	TGTGCCAGCAGCCAATCGGCAGGGTATCAGCCCCAGCATTTT	CASSQSAGYQPQHF
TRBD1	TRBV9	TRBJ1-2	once	TGTGCCAGCAGCGTCCGGGACAGGGACTATGGCTACACCTTC	CASSVRDRDYGYTF
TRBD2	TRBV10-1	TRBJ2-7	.	TGCGCCAGCAGTGTACTAGCGGGAGGGAGACCCTACGAGCAGTACTTC	CASSVLAGGRPYEQYF
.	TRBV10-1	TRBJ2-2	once	TGCGCCAGCAAGGAGGCAGGGGGGACCGGGGAGCTGTTTTTT	CASKEAGGTGELFF
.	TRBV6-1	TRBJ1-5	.	TGTGCCAGCAGTGAACAGGGCAGCAATCAGCCCCAGCATTTT	CASSEQGSNQPQHF
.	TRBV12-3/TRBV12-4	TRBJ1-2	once	TGTGCCAGCAGTTTAGGCCGGGGCTATGGCTACACCTTC	CASSLGRGYGYTF
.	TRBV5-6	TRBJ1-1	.	TGTGCCAGCAGCTTGTATTCGGAGCTATCTGAAGCTTTCTTT	CASSLYSELSEAFF
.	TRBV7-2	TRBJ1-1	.	TGTGCCAGCAGCTTACAGGGCGCTGACACTGAAGCTTTCTTT	CASSLQGADTEAFF
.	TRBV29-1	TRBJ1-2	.	TGCAGCGTTGAAAGCCAGGGCTCTGGCTACACCTTC	CSVESQGSGYTF
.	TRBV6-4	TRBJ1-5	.	TGTGCCAGCAGTGAATCGGGGGGCCAGCCCCAGCATTTT	CASSESGGQPQHF
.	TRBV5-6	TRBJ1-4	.	TGTGCCAGCAGCTTCAGGGTTGGTTCAACTAATGAAAAACTGTTTTTT	CASSFRVGSTNEKLFF
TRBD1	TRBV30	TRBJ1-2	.	TGTGCCTGGAGTCCCCACAGGGGGCTGGGGGATGGCTACACCTTC	CAWSPHRGLGDGYTF
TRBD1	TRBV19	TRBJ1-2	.	TGTGCCAGTAGTATAACAGGGGGCGCCTATGGCTACACCTTC	CASSITGGAYGYTF
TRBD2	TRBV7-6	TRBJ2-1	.	TGTGCCAGCAGCTTATTAGCGGCGGGAGCGCAGAATGAGCAGTTCTTC	CASSLLAAGAQNEQFF
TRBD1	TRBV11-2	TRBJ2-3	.	TGTGCCAGCAGCTTAGAGGGACAGAGCACAGATACGCAGTATTTT	CASSLEGQSTDTQYF
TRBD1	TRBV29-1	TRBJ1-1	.	TGCAGCGTTTTAACAGGGGCAATCACTGAAGCTTTCTTT	CSVLTGAITEAFF
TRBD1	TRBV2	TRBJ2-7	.	TGTGCCAGCAGTGCACCGGGACAGCCCCTTAACGAGCAGTACTTC	CASSAPGQPLNEQYF
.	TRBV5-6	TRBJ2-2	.	TGTGCCAGCAGCTTGATTCAAGTTCAGGAAGGGGAGCTGTTTTTT	CASSLIQVQEGELFF
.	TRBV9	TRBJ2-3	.	TGTGCCAGCAACAGGGACACAGTTACGCAGTATTTT	CASNRDTVTQYF